This T cell receptor beta chain was captured in a study of blood T cell repertoires in COVID-19. The protocol was immunoSEQ multiplex PCR, while the TCRdb copy is restricted to in-frame clones and leaves out a portion. The sample consists of some 220,000 clones, approximately 84% of them appearing once. Germline-derived CDR1 and CDR2 are MDHEN and SYDVKM. CDR3 length: 15 amino acids. V dropped 6 bases and J dropped 3; count of bases not matched to a gene: 9. The TCR originated in a man aged 50 or older who had recovered from COVID-19. V and J are TRBV28 and TRBJ2-7, with TRBD2 matching 9 bases. The material sequenced was peripheral blood. CDR3 residues: CASRHSGSGFYEQYF. Here the CDR3 DNA reads TGTGCCAGCAGACATAGCGGGAGCGGGTTCTACGAGCAGTACTTC.